This T cell receptor beta chain was profiled in a study of T cells in Graves' hyperthyroidism and ophthalmopathy. CDR3 length: 15 amino acids. Germline V CDR1 and CDR2: SGHTA, FQGNSA. Trimming stripped 2 bases from V and 1 base from J, with 11 bases between. Exclusion of patients followed from uncontrolled infection, other autoimmune disease, pregnancy or lactation. Amplified TCR beta CDR3 regions came from RNA transcripts. HTBI primers drove first-round RT-PCR of the TCR CDR3. TCRdb independently ran MiXCR on the multiplex PCR reads; one entry per CDR3 protein. The profile shows a few hundred thousand distinct CDR3 sequences, 15% to 19% of them singletons. This clonotype was detected many times.

The sequence derives from a woman in her 30s with Graves' hyperthyroidism. J is TRBJ1-1 and V is TRBV7-2; D may be TRBD1 (6 bases). The sample consisted of blood. The CDR3 protein is CASSLSGQWNTEAFF. The DNA of the CDR3 is TGTGCCAGCAGCTTATCTGGACAGTGGAACACTGAAGCTTTCTTT.